This is a list of T cell receptor beta chains from one sample in a study of blood T cells in healthy people across ages. One entry per CDR3 protein results from TCRdb running MiXCR on the 5' RACE reads. The data hold fewer than 900,000 distinct CDR3 sequences, with 49% observed a single time. Input material: blood. These receptor sequences come from a woman between 55 and 75 years old in good health. The CDR3 runs from the conserved cysteine through the conserved F or W. The order of the fields is J gene, D gene, clone size, CDR3 length, V gene, CDR3 protein, CDR3 DNA. The D gene is left open where the match is weak. Only some rows state a clone size, as once, few, many or a class for expanded clones.

J gene: TRBJ1-4; D gene: -; clone size: -; CDR3 length: 15; V gene: TRBV29-1; CDR3 protein: CSVEDRGGPSEKLFF; CDR3 DNA: TGCAGCGTTGAAGATAGAGGGGGGCCGAGTGAAAAACTGTTTTTT
J gene: TRBJ2-1; D gene: -; clone size: -; CDR3 length: 14; V gene: TRBV12-3/TRBV12-4; CDR3 protein: CASSLRSPHNEQFF; CDR3 DNA: TGTGCCAGCAGTTTAAGGTCCCCCCACAATGAGCAGTTCTTC
J gene: TRBJ2-7; D gene: -; clone size: -; CDR3 length: 14; V gene: TRBV7-2; CDR3 protein: CASSLGRSYYEQYF; CDR3 DNA: TGTGCCAGCAGCCTGGGGAGATCATACTACGAGCAGTACTTC
J gene: TRBJ2-7; D gene: -; clone size: -; CDR3 length: 12; V gene: TRBV10-3; CDR3 protein: CATRGGRDEQYF; CDR3 DNA: TGTGCCACCAGGGGGGGTAGGGACGAGCAGTACTTC
J gene: TRBJ2-1; D gene: TRBD2; clone size: few; CDR3 length: 14; V gene: TRBV6-2/TRBV6-3; CDR3 protein: CASSYWREGDEQFF; CDR3 DNA: TGTGCCAGCAGTTACTGGCGGGAGGGCGATGAGCAGTTCTTC
J gene: TRBJ1-5; D gene: -; clone size: -; CDR3 length: 12; V gene: TRBV29-1; CDR3 protein: CSVAEGNQPQHF; CDR3 DNA: TGCAGCGTTGCAGAAGGGAATCAGCCCCAGCATTTT
J gene: TRBJ1-1; D gene: TRBD1; clone size: -; CDR3 length: 15; V gene: TRBV7-2; CDR3 protein: CACSPGGGRGTEAFF; CDR3 DNA: TGTGCCTGCAGCCCAGGGGGAGGGAGGGGAACTGAAGCTTTCTTT
J gene: TRBJ1-4; D gene: -; clone size: few; CDR3 length: 14; V gene: TRBV6-6; CDR3 protein: CASGSGQAREKLFF; CDR3 DNA: TGTGCCAGCGGGTCGGGTCAGGCACGAGAAAAACTGTTTTTT
J gene: TRBJ2-1; D gene: TRBD2; clone size: -; CDR3 length: 16; V gene: TRBV20-1; CDR3 protein: CSARGLAGNTYNEQFF; CDR3 DNA: TGCAGTGCTAGAGGACTAGCGGGGAACACCTACAATGAGCAGTTCTTC
J gene: TRBJ2-7; D gene: TRBD2; clone size: -; CDR3 length: 15; V gene: TRBV7-2; CDR3 protein: CASSLVAGPVYEQYF; CDR3 DNA: TGTGCCAGCAGCTTAGTAGCGGGACCAGTCTACGAGCAGTACTTC
J gene: TRBJ1-2; D gene: -; clone size: -; CDR3 length: 12; V gene: TRBV4-1; CDR3 protein: CASSQGPYGYTF; CDR3 DNA: TGCGCCAGCAGCCAAGGTCCCTATGGCTACACCTTC
J gene: TRBJ1-1; D gene: -; clone size: -; CDR3 length: 14; V gene: TRBV6-5; CDR3 protein: CASGRERMNTEAFF; CDR3 DNA: TGTGCCAGCGGGAGGGAGCGGATGAACACTGAAGCTTTCTTT
J gene: TRBJ2-3; D gene: -; clone size: -; CDR3 length: 14; V gene: TRBV20-1; CDR3 protein: CSAGGVASPDTQYF; CDR3 DNA: TGCAGTGCTGGGGGCGTCGCCAGCCCAGATACGCAGTATTTT
J gene: TRBJ2-5; D gene: TRBD2; clone size: -; CDR3 length: 17; V gene: TRBV20-1; CDR3 protein: CSARDRRVGGPKETQYF; CDR3 DNA: TGCAGTGCTAGAGATCGAAGGGTGGGAGGGCCGAAGGAGACCCAGTACTTC
J gene: TRBJ2-7; D gene: TRBD1; clone size: -; CDR3 length: 15; V gene: TRBV30; CDR3 protein: CAWSWGQGSWNEQYF; CDR3 DNA: TGTGCCTGGAGTTGGGGACAGGGTAGTTGGAACGAGCAGTACTTC
J gene: TRBJ2-3; D gene: -; clone size: -; CDR3 length: 16; V gene: TRBV24-1; CDR3 protein: CATSDLREGSRDTQYF; CDR3 DNA: TGTGCCACCAGTGATTTGCGCGAAGGGTCTCGTGATACGCAGTATTTT
J gene: TRBJ2-5; D gene: TRBD2; clone size: -; CDR3 length: 17; V gene: TRBV5-4; CDR3 protein: CASSSQLGSGGQETQYF; CDR3 DNA: TGTGCCAGCAGCTCCCAATTGGGAAGCGGGGGACAAGAGACCCAGTACTTC
J gene: TRBJ2-7; D gene: -; clone size: -; CDR3 length: 15; V gene: TRBV10-2; CDR3 protein: CASSEAAEKWYEQYF; CDR3 DNA: TGCGCCAGCAGTGAGGCTGCCGAGAAGTGGTACGAGCAGTACTTC
J gene: TRBJ2-1; D gene: TRBD2; clone size: -; CDR3 length: 11; V gene: TRBV20-1; CDR3 protein: CSRAGRDEQFF; CDR3 DNA: TGCAGCCGAGCGGGACGGGATGAGCAGTTCTTC
J gene: TRBJ2-1; D gene: -; clone size: few; CDR3 length: 16; V gene: TRBV7-2; CDR3 protein: CASSLVGGITYNEQFF; CDR3 DNA: TGTGCCAGCAGCTTAGTTGGGGGTATTACCTACAATGAGCAGTTCTTC
J gene: TRBJ2-1; D gene: TRBD1; clone size: -; CDR3 length: 15; V gene: TRBV27; CDR3 protein: CATEKLGQGLDEQFF; CDR3 DNA: TGTGCCACCGAGAAACTGGGACAGGGGTTGGATGAGCAGTTCTTC
J gene: TRBJ2-7; D gene: -; clone size: -; CDR3 length: 13; V gene: TRBV5-1; CDR3 protein: CASSLDRDYEQYF; CDR3 DNA: TGTGCCAGCAGCCTAGACAGAGATTACGAGCAGTACTTC
J gene: TRBJ2-7; D gene: -; clone size: -; CDR3 length: 13; V gene: TRBV20-1; CDR3 protein: CSARVSGGYEQYF; CDR3 DNA: TGCAGTGCTAGAGTCAGTGGGGGGTACGAGCAGTACTTC
J gene: TRBJ1-1; D gene: TRBD1; clone size: -; CDR3 length: 14; V gene: TRBV2; CDR3 protein: CASSVGQGRTEAFF; CDR3 DNA: TGTGCCAGCAGTGTGGGACAGGGGCGCACTGAAGCTTTCTTT
J gene: TRBJ2-5; D gene: -; clone size: -; CDR3 length: 14; V gene: TRBV5-4; CDR3 protein: CASSLAGLLETQYF; CDR3 DNA: TGTGCCAGCAGCTTGGCCGGGCTTTTGGAGACCCAGTACTTC
J gene: TRBJ2-7; D gene: -; clone size: -; CDR3 length: 14; V gene: TRBV4-3; CDR3 protein: CASSQEWLASEQYF; CDR3 DNA: TGCGCCAGCAGCCAAGAATGGCTAGCAAGCGAGCAGTACTTC
J gene: TRBJ2-3; D gene: -; clone size: once; CDR3 length: 13; V gene: TRBV29-1; CDR3 protein: CSGAGQVSDTQYF; CDR3 DNA: TGCAGCGGCGCGGGCCAAGTTTCGGATACGCAGTATTTT
J gene: TRBJ2-7; D gene: TRBD1; clone size: -; CDR3 length: 13; V gene: TRBV10-3; CDR3 protein: CAIKGQESYEQYF; CDR3 DNA: TGTGCCATCAAGGGACAGGAGTCCTACGAGCAGTACTTC
J gene: TRBJ2-3; D gene: TRBD2; clone size: few; CDR3 length: 20; V gene: TRBV4-3; CDR3 protein: CASSQDPRVLAGGDTDTQYF; CDR3 DNA: TGCGCCAGCAGCCAAGATCCCAGGGTACTAGCGGGAGGGGACACAGATACGCAGTATTTT
J gene: TRBJ2-3; D gene: -; clone size: -; CDR3 length: 16; V gene: TRBV20-1; CDR3 protein: CSARDHPGTSTDTQYF; CDR3 DNA: TGCAGTGCTAGAGATCATCCAGGTACTAGCACAGATACGCAGTATTTT
J gene: TRBJ2-1; D gene: TRBD2; clone size: few; CDR3 length: 15; V gene: TRBV10-3; CDR3 protein: CAISRLAGMSNEQFF; CDR3 DNA: TGTGCCATCAGTAGACTAGCGGGAATGAGCAATGAGCAGTTCTTC
J gene: TRBJ2-7; D gene: TRBD2; clone size: -; CDR3 length: 13; V gene: TRBV5-6; CDR3 protein: CASSKGLAGEQYF; CDR3 DNA: TGTGCCAGCAGCAAGGGACTAGCCGGCGAGCAGTACTTC
J gene: TRBJ2-7; D gene: -; clone size: -; CDR3 length: 14; V gene: TRBV7-3; CDR3 protein: CASSSRGLDYEQYF; CDR3 DNA: TGTGCCAGCAGCTCCCGCGGGCTAGACTACGAGCAGTACTTC
J gene: TRBJ2-3; D gene: -; clone size: -; CDR3 length: 15; V gene: TRBV24-1; CDR3 protein: CATSDSRESTDTQYF; CDR3 DNA: TGTGCCACCAGTGATTCAAGGGAGAGCACAGATACGCAGTATTTT
J gene: TRBJ2-1; D gene: TRBD2; clone size: once; CDR3 length: 17; V gene: TRBV20-1; CDR3 protein: CSARAGLAGRPYNEQFF; CDR3 DNA: TGCAGTGCTAGAGCGGGACTAGCGGGAAGGCCCTACAATGAGCAGTTCTTC
J gene: TRBJ1-1; D gene: -; clone size: -; CDR3 length: 13; V gene: TRBV28; CDR3 protein: CASRCSLNTEAFF; CDR3 DNA: TGTGCCAGCAGGTGTAGCTTGAACACTGAAGCTTTCTTT
J gene: TRBJ2-5; D gene: TRBD2; clone size: few; CDR3 length: 14; V gene: TRBV20-1; CDR3 protein: CSAPSGRPSETQYF; CDR3 DNA: TGCAGTGCCCCTAGCGGGAGACCATCTGAGACCCAGTACTTC
J gene: TRBJ2-7; D gene: -; clone size: few; CDR3 length: 15; V gene: TRBV18; CDR3 protein: CASSPTPRGSYEQYF; CDR3 DNA: TGTGCCAGCTCACCGACCCCGCGAGGATCCTACGAGCAGTACTTC
J gene: TRBJ2-1; D gene: TRBD1; clone size: -; CDR3 length: 14; V gene: TRBV5-5; CDR3 protein: CASSWSGTGNEQFF; CDR3 DNA: TGTGCCAGCAGCTGGTCCGGGACAGGGAATGAGCAGTTCTTC
J gene: TRBJ2-2; D gene: -; clone size: few; CDR3 length: 13; V gene: TRBV7-8; CDR3 protein: CASSLRESGELFF; CDR3 DNA: TGTGCCAGCAGCTTACGGGAGTCCGGGGAGCTGTTTTTT
J gene: TRBJ2-5; D gene: TRBD1; clone size: -; CDR3 length: 15; V gene: TRBV7-9; CDR3 protein: CASNLDDREGETQYF; CDR3 DNA: TGCGCCAGCAACTTAGATGACAGGGAAGGGGAGACCCAGTACTTC
J gene: TRBJ1-2; D gene: -; clone size: -; CDR3 length: 16; V gene: TRBV4-2; CDR3 protein: CASSQGGGDAIYGYTF; CDR3 DNA: TGTGCCAGCAGCCAGGGAGGGGGGGATGCGATCTATGGCTACACCTTC
J gene: TRBJ1-2; D gene: TRBD1; clone size: -; CDR3 length: 13; V gene: TRBV28; CDR3 protein: CASSFSDRAGYTF; CDR3 DNA: TGTGCCAGCAGTTTTAGTGACAGGGCTGGCTACACCTTC
J gene: TRBJ2-1; D gene: -; clone size: few; CDR3 length: 16; V gene: TRBV4-2; CDR3 protein: CASSQDLELSYNEQFF; CDR3 DNA: TGTGCCAGCAGCCAAGATCTGGAACTATCCTACAATGAGCAGTTCTTC
J gene: TRBJ2-1; D gene: TRBD2; clone size: -; CDR3 length: 14; V gene: TRBV6-1; CDR3 protein: CARRRTSGNNEQFF; CDR3 DNA: TGTGCCAGAAGGAGGACTAGCGGGAACAATGAGCAGTTCTTC
J gene: TRBJ2-5; D gene: -; clone size: -; CDR3 length: 14; V gene: TRBV7-9; CDR3 protein: CASSFGEKGETQYF; CDR3 DNA: TGTGCCAGCAGCTTCGGGGAGAAGGGAGAGACCCAGTACTTC
J gene: TRBJ2-7; D gene: -; clone size: -; CDR3 length: 13; V gene: TRBV12-3/TRBV12-4; CDR3 protein: CASSFEPSYEQYF; CDR3 DNA: TGTGCCAGCAGTTTCGAGCCGTCCTACGAGCAGTACTTC
J gene: TRBJ2-1; D gene: -; clone size: -; CDR3 length: 14; V gene: TRBV27; CDR3 protein: CASKRTVLGNEEFF; CDR3 DNA: TGTGCCAGCAAGCGGACAGTTCTCGGCAATGAGGAGTTCTTC
J gene: TRBJ2-3; D gene: -; clone size: -; CDR3 length: 13; V gene: TRBV2; CDR3 protein: CASRGAYTDTQYF; CDR3 DNA: TGTGCCAGCAGGGGGGCCTACACAGATACGCAGTATTTT
J gene: TRBJ2-7; D gene: -; clone size: -; CDR3 length: 15; V gene: TRBV10-3; CDR3 protein: CAIAGAMTGGYEQYF; CDR3 DNA: TGTGCCATCGCGGGGGCGATGACGGGAGGCTACGAGCAGTACTTC
J gene: TRBJ2-7; D gene: -; clone size: few; CDR3 length: 15; V gene: TRBV5-1; CDR3 protein: CASSLTGTRWNEQYF; CDR3 DNA: TGCGCCAGCAGCTTAACAGGGACTCGTTGGAACGAGCAGTACTTC
J gene: TRBJ2-3; D gene: -; clone size: -; CDR3 length: 14; V gene: TRBV6-5; CDR3 protein: CASSLREGTDTQYF; CDR3 DNA: TGTGCCAGCAGCCTCAGGGAGGGCACAGATACGCAGTATTTT
J gene: TRBJ2-7; D gene: TRBD1; clone size: -; CDR3 length: 15; V gene: TRBV18; CDR3 protein: CASSPNRGLSYEQYF; CDR3 DNA: TGTGCCAGCTCACCGAACAGGGGGCTGTCCTACGAGCAGTACTTC
J gene: TRBJ2-5; D gene: -; clone size: few; CDR3 length: 15; V gene: TRBV3-1; CDR3 protein: CASSQGATSQETQYF; CDR3 DNA: TGTGCCAGCAGCCAAGGGGCGACATCGCAAGAGACCCAGTACTTC
J gene: TRBJ2-1; D gene: -; clone size: few; CDR3 length: 15; V gene: TRBV24-1; CDR3 protein: CATSDSGGWGNEQFF; CDR3 DNA: TGTGCCACCAGTGATTCCGGGGGATGGGGCAATGAGCAGTTCTTC
J gene: TRBJ2-7; D gene: -; clone size: -; CDR3 length: 13; V gene: TRBV6-8; CDR3 protein: CASRVVGPGEQYF; CDR3 DNA: TGTGCCAGCAGAGTAGTCGGCCCGGGGGAGCAGTACTTC
J gene: TRBJ2-1; D gene: -; clone size: -; CDR3 length: 12; V gene: TRBV20-1; CDR3 protein: CSVPRTINEQFF; CDR3 DNA: TGCAGTGTCCCTAGAACGATCAATGAGCAGTTCTTC
J gene: TRBJ2-1; D gene: TRBD2; clone size: -; CDR3 length: 16; V gene: TRBV15; CDR3 protein: CATSRGNSGRVHKQFF; CDR3 DNA: TGTGCCACCAGCAGAGGAAATAGCGGGAGGGTGCATAAGCAGTTCTTC
J gene: TRBJ2-7; D gene: TRBD2; clone size: few; CDR3 length: 14; V gene: TRBV7-2; CDR3 protein: CASSLSGIRDEQYF; CDR3 DNA: TGTGCCAGCAGCTTAAGCGGGATTAGGGACGAGCAGTACTTC